This TCR beta chain is drawn from a study of blood T cell repertoires in COVID-19. As for the study in general: Samples representing acute and convalescent COVID-19 were sourced from the United States, Italy and Spain.

V was pared by 0 bases and J by 2 bases, with 14 bases between. Germline CDR1 and CDR2: LGHDT and YNNKEL (reference sequence). There are 16 residues in the CDR3. Clones were sequenced by immunoSEQ multiplex PCR, and TCRdb holds only the in-frame ones, with some missing. The data hold 25,000 or so clones, with approximately 85% observed a single time. The V and J genes are TRBV3-1 (or the pseudogene TRBV3-2) and TRBJ2-7, with D possibly TRBD1 on 6 matching bases. This TCR came from a man aged 65-85 years in a cohort sampled during active COVID-19. Sequencing was carried out using peripheral blood. The CDR3 sequence is CASSQDLTGLTYEQYF. The CDR3 DNA follows: TGTGCCAGCAGCCAAGATTTAACAGGGCTCACCTACGAGCAGTACTTC.